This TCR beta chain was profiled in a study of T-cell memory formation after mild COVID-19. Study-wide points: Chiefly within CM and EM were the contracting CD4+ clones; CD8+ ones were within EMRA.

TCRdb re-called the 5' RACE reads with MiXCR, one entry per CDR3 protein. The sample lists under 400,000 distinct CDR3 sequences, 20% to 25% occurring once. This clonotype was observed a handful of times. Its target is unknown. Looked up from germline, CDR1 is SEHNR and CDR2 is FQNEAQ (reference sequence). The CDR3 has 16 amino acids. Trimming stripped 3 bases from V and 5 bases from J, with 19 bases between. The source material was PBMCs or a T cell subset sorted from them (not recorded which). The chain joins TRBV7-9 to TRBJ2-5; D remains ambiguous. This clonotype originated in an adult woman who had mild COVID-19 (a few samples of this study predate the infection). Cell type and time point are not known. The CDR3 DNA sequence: TGTGCCAGCAGCTTCGGCACAAGCACCCCAGAGGAGACCCAGTACTTC. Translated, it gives CASSFGTSTPEETQYF.